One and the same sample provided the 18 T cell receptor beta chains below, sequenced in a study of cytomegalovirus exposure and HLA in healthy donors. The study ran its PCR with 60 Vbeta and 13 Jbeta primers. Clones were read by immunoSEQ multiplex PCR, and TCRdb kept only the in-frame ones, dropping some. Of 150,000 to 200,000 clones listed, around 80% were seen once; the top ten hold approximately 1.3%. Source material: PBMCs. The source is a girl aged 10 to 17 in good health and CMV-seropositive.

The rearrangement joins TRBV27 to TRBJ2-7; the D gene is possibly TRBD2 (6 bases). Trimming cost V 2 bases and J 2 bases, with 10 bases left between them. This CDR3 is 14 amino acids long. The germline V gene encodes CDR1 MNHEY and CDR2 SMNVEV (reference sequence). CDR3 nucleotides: TGTGCCAGCAGTTTACGGCGGGGCACCTACGAGCAGTACTTC. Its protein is CASSLRRGTYEQYF.

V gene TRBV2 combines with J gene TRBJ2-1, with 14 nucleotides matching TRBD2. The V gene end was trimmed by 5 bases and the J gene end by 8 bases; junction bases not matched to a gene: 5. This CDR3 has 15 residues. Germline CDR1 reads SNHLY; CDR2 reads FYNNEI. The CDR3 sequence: CASSRLAGGPDEQFF. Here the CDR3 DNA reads TGTGCCAGCAGTCGACTAGCGGGAGGGCCCGATGAGCAGTTCTTC.

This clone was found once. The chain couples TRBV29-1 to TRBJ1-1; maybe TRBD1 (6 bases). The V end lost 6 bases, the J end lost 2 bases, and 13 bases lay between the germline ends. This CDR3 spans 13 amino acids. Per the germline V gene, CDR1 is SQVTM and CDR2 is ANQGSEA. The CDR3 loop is CSVGRDKNTEAFF. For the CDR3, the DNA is TGCAGCGTGGGAAGGGACAAAAACACTGAAGCTTTCTTT.

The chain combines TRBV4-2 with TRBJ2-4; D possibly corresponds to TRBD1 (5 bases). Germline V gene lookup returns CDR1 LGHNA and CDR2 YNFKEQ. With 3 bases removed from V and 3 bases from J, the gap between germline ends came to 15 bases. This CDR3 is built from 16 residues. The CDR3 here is CASSQEQALGKNIQYF. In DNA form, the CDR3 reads TGTGCCAGCAGCCAGGAACAGGCTTTAGGCAAAAACATTCAGTACTTC.

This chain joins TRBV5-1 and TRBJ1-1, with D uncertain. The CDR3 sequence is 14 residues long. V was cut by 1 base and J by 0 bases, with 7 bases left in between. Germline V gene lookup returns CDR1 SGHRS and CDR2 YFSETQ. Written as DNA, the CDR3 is TGCGCCAGCAGCTTGCCACGAGTGAACACTGAAGCTTTCTTT. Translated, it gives CASSLPRVNTEAFF.

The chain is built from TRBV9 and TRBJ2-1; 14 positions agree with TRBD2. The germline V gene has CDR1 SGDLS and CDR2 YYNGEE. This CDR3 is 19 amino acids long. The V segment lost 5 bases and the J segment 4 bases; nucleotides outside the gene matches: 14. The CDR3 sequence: CASSVSPERLAGGYNEQFF. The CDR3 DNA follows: TGTGCCAGCAGTGTCAGCCCGGAGAGACTAGCGGGAGGGTACAATGAGCAGTTCTTC.

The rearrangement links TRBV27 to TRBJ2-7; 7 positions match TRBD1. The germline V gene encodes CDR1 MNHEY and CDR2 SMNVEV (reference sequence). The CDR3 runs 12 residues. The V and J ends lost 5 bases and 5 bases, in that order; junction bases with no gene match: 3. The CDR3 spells CASSMTGNEQYF. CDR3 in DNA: TGTGCCAGCAGTATGACAGGGAACGAGCAGTACTTC.

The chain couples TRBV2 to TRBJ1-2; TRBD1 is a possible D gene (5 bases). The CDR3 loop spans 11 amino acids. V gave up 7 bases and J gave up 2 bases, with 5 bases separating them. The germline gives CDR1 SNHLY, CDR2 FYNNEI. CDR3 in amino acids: CASNRNYGYTF. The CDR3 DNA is TGTGCCAGCAACAGGAACTATGGCTACACCTTC.

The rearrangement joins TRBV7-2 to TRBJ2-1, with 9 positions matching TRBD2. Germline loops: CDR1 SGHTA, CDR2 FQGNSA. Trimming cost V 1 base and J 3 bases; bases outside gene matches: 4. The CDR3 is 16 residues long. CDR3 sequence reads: CASSLVSSGIYNEQFF. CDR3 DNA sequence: TGTGCCAGCAGCTTAGTTTCTAGCGGGATCTACAATGAGCAGTTCTTC.

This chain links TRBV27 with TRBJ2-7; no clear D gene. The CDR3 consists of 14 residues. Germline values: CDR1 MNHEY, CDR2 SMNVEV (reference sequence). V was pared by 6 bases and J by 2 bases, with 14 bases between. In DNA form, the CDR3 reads TGTGCCAGCAGGTCACAGATTGCCCCCTACGAGCAGTACTTC. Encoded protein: CASRSQIAPYEQYF.

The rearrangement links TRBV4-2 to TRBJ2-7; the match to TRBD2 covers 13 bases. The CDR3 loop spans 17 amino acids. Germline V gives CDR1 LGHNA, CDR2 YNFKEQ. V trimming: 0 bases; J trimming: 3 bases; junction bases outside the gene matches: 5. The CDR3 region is CASSQEKGLAGRYEQYF. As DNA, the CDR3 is TGTGCCAGCAGCCAAGAAAAGGGACTAGCGGGACGCTACGAGCAGTACTTC.

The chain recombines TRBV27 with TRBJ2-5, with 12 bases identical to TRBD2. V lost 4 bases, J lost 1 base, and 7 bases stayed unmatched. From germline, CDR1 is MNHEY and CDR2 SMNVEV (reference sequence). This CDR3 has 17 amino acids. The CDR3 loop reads CASSSAGLAGTQETQYF. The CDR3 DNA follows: TGTGCCAGCAGTTCCGCCGGACTAGCGGGGACCCAAGAGACCCAGTACTTC.

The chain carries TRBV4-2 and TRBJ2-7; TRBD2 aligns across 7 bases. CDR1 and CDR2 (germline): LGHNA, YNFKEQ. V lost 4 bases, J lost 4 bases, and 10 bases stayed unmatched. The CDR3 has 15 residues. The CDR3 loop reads CASSRATSVEYEQYF. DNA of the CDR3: TGTGCCAGCAGCCGAGCAACTAGCGTGGAATACGAGCAGTACTTC.

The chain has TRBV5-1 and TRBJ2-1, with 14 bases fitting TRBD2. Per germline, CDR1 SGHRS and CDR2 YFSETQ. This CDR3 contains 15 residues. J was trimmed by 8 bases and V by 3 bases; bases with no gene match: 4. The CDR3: CASSSGLAGVDEQFF. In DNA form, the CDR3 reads TGCGCCAGCAGCTCGGGACTAGCGGGAGTGGATGAGCAGTTCTTC.

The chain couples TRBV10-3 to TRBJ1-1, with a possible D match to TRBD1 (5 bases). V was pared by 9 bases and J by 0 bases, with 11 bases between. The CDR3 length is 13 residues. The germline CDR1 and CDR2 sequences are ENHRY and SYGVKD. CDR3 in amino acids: CAITKGMNTEAFF. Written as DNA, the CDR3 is TGTGCCATAACAAAGGGGATGAACACTGAAGCTTTCTTT.

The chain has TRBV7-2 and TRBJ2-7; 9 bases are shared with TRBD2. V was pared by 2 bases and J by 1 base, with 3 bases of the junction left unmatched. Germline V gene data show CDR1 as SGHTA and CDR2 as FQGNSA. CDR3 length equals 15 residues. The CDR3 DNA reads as TGTGCCAGCAGCTTAAGGACTAGCGCATCCTACGAGCAGTACTTC. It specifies CASSLRTSASYEQYF.

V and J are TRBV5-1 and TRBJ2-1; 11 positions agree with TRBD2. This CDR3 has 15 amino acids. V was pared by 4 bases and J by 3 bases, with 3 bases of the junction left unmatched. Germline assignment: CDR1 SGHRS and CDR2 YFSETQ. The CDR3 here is CASSGGTSGYNEQFF. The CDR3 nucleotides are TGCGCCAGCAGCGGGGGGACTAGCGGCTACAATGAGCAGTTCTTC.

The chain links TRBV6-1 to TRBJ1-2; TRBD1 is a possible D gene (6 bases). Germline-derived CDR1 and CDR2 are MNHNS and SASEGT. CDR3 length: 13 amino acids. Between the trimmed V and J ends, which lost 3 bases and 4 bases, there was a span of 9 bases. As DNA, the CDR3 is TGTGCCAGCAGTGATCAGGGGATCTATGGCTACACCTTC. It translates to CASSDQGIYGYTF.